This T cell receptor beta chain is from a study of radiation and T cells in renal cell carcinoma. Details on this clone: Its antigen is unknown.

Germline lookup yields CDR1 GTSNPN and CDR2 SVGIG (reference sequence). The CDR3 extends over 13 amino acids. V shed 0 bases and J shed 5 bases, with 9 bases lying between them. The study's findings and limits: Baseline intratumoral clonotype presence is unknown without pretreatment biopsies.

Sample time point: blood 2 weeks post-SBRT. This sample's treatment: 15 Gy SBRT to primary tumor, nephrectomy 4 weeks later. Sequencing was performed with immunoSEQ multiplex PCR; in TCRdb, only in-frame clones are kept and a portion is missing. This sample has approximately 120,000 clones, with 81% found just once. The chain uses TRBV30 and TRBJ2-3; possible D gene TRBD2, 5 bases. This TCR came from a man in his fifties with renal cell carcinoma. The material sequenced was blood, taken from a patient whose treatment included radiotherapy and nephrectomy. CDR3 protein: CAWSVIEGDTQYF. As DNA, the CDR3 is TGTGCCTGGAGTGTTATCGAGGGAGATACGCAGTATTTT. Variable domain in full (rest from reference TRBV30 and TRBJ2-3): SQTIHQWPATLVQPVGSPLSLECTVEGTSNPNLYWYRQAAGRGLQLLFYSVGIGQISSEVPQNLSASRPQDRQFILSSKKLLLSDSGFYLCAWSVIEGDTQYFGPGTRLTVL.